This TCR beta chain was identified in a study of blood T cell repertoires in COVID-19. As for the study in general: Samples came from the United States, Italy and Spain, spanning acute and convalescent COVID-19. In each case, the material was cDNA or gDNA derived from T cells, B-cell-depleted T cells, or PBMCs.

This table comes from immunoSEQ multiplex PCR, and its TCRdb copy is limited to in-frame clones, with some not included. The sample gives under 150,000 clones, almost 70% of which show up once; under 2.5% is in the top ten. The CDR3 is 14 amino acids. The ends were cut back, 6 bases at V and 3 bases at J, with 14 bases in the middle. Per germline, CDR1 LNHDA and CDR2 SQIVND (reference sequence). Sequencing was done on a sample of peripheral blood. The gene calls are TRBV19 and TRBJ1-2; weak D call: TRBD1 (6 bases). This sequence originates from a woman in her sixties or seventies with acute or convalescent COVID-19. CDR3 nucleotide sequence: TGTGCCAGTAGCCGAAAGCCAGGGGACTATGGCTACACCTTC. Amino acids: CASSRKPGDYGYTF.